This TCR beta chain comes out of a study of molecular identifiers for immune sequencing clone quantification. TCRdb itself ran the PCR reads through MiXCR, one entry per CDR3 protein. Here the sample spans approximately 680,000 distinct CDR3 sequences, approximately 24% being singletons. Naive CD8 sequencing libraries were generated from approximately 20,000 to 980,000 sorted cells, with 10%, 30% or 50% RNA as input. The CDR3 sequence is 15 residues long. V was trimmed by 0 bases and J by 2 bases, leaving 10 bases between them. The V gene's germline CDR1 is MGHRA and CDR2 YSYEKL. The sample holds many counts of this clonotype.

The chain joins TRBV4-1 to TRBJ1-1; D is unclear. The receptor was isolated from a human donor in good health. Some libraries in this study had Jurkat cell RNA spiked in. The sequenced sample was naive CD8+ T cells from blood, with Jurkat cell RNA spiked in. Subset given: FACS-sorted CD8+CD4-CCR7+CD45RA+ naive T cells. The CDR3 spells CASSQDTRPNTEAFF. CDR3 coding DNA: TGCGCCAGCAGCCAAGATACCAGACCAAACACTGAAGCTTTCTTT.